A selection of T cell receptor beta chains follows, all from one sample in a study of cytomegalovirus exposure and HLA in healthy donors. The method was immunoSEQ multiplex PCR; TCRdb's version includes in-frame clones alone and lacks a portion of them. This table has 150,000 to 200,000 clones, around 68% appearing once. The sample was PBMCs. The receptors here all came from a man in his fifties or sixties in good health and CMV-seronegative. Each CDR3 is given with its conserved first and last residue. The order of the fields is V gene, D gene, J gene, CDR3 length, clone size, CDR3 protein, CDR3 DNA. A D gene is named only where the DNA matches it firmly. Clone size is shown for a subset of rows, as once, few, many or a class of expanded clone.

V: TRBV6-1
D: TRBD1
J: TRBJ1-5
length: 16
size: -
CDR3: CASSVVRGHSNQPQHF
DNA: TGTGCCAGCAGTGTCGTCAGGGGGCATAGCAATCAGCCCCAGCATTTT

V: TRBV7-6
D: -
J: TRBJ2-2
length: 14
size: -
CDR3: CASSLNAETGELFF
DNA: TGTGCCAGCAGCTTAAACGCAGAAACCGGGGAGCTGTTTTTT

V: TRBV5-1
D: -
J: TRBJ2-7
length: 16
size: few
CDR3: CASSSREHKGAYEQYF
DNA: TGCGCCAGCAGCTCCCGGGAGCATAAGGGGGCGTACGAGCAGTACTTC

V: TRBV29-1
D: -
J: TRBJ2-7
length: 13
size: few
CDR3: CSVLTQDPYEQYF
DNA: TGCAGCGTTCTCACACAGGACCCCTACGAGCAGTACTTC

V: TRBV6-4
D: TRBD2
J: TRBJ2-3
length: 15
size: -
CDR3: CASSTERGGKDTQYF
DNA: TGTGCCAGCAGTACCGAGCGGGGGGGCAAAGATACGCAGTATTTT

V: TRBV19
D: -
J: TRBJ2-7
length: 16
size: few
CDR3: CASSPRGLANSYEQYF
DNA: TGTGCCAGTAGCCCCAGAGGCTTAGCTAACTCCTACGAGCAGTACTTC

V: TRBV5-1
D: TRBD1
J: TRBJ2-7
length: 15
size: -
CDR3: CASSLNPTGGGEQYF
DNA: TGCGCCAGCAGCTTGAATCCAACAGGGGGCGGGGAGCAGTACTTC

V: TRBV5-4
D: TRBD2
J: TRBJ2-5
length: 15
size: -
CDR3: CASSLYTSGVETQYF
DNA: TGTGCCAGCAGCTTGTATACTAGCGGGGTTGAGACCCAGTACTTC

V: TRBV7-9
D: TRBD1
J: TRBJ1-1
length: 15
size: -
CDR3: CASRPGQGAYTEAFF
DNA: TGTGCCAGCAGGCCGGGACAGGGGGCCTACACTGAAGCTTTCTTT

V: TRBV13
D: -
J: TRBJ2-5
length: 14
size: -
CDR3: CASSLDGPGETQYF
DNA: TGTGCCAGCAGCTTAGATGGGCCGGGGGAGACCCAGTACTTC

V: TRBV11-1
D: -
J: TRBJ2-1
length: 15
size: few
CDR3: CASSFLGLSSNEQFF
DNA: TGTGCCAGCAGCTTCCTTGGGCTCTCCTCCAATGAGCAGTTCTTC

V: TRBV19
D: -
J: TRBJ2-1
length: 14
size: once
CDR3: CASSGAKPPWGQFF
DNA: TGTGCCAGTAGTGGGGCCAAACCCCCCTGGGGTCAGTTCTTC

V: TRBV15
D: -
J: TRBJ2-1
length: 14
size: -
CDR3: CATSKRIPGNEQFF
DNA: TGTGCCACCAGCAAGAGGATCCCGGGCAATGAGCAGTTCTTC

V: TRBV6-6
D: TRBD1
J: TRBJ2-7
length: 13
size: -
CDR3: CASSYRTGNEQYF
DNA: TGTGCCAGCAGTTACAGGACAGGGAACGAGCAGTACTTC

V: TRBV27
D: TRBD1
J: TRBJ2-2
length: 14
size: -
CDR3: CASRGTVNTGELFF
DNA: TGTGCCAGCAGGGGGACAGTTAACACCGGGGAGCTGTTTTTT

V: TRBV10-3
D: -
J: TRBJ1-3
length: 13
size: -
CDR3: CAIVAAGGNTIYF
DNA: TGTGCCATCGTGGCAGCGGGTGGAAACACCATATATTTT

V: TRBV9
D: TRBD1
J: TRBJ2-7
length: 16
size: -
CDR3: CASSPAPTGGSYEQYF
DNA: TGTGCCAGCAGCCCCGCCCCCACAGGGGGCTCCTACGAGCAGTACTTC

V: TRBV7-8
D: -
J: TRBJ2-7
length: 15
size: -
CDR3: CASREEGIPSYEQYF
DNA: TGTGCCAGCAGAGAAGAGGGCATTCCTTCCTACGAGCAGTACTTC

V: TRBV5-1
D: -
J: TRBJ1-2
length: 14
size: -
CDR3: CASSFSYGSYGYTF
DNA: TGCGCCAGCAGCTTTTCATACGGGTCCTATGGCTACACCTTC

V: TRBV7-9
D: TRBD1
J: TRBJ2-2
length: 16
size: -
CDR3: CASSLSGQGRTGELFF
DNA: TGTGCCAGCAGCTTATCGGGACAGGGGAGGACCGGGGAGCTGTTTTTT

V: TRBV18
D: -
J: TRBJ1-2
length: 14
size: -
CDR3: CASSLVDSNYGYTF
DNA: TGTGCCAGCTCGCTGGTGGACAGTAACTATGGCTACACCTTC

V: TRBV2
D: -
J: TRBJ2-1
length: 15
size: -
CDR3: CASSEGGVKRNEQFF
DNA: TGTGCCAGCAGTGAAGGGGGGGTGAAGAGGAATGAGCAGTTCTTC

V: TRBV5-1
D: TRBD1
J: TRBJ1-2
length: 14
size: once
CDR3: CASRPTGGNYGYTF
DNA: TGCGCCAGCAGACCGACAGGGGGTAACTATGGCTACACCTTC

V: TRBV4-1
D: -
J: TRBJ1-5
length: 17
size: few
CDR3: CASSPSGLIGGNQPQHF
DNA: TGCGCCAGCAGCCCCTCTGGGTTGATAGGGGGCAATCAGCCCCAGCATTTT

V: TRBV29-1
D: -
J: TRBJ1-2
length: 10
size: -
CDR3: CSVRVEGYTF
DNA: TGCAGCGTCCGAGTTGAAGGCTACACCTTC

V: TRBV7-9
D: -
J: TRBJ1-2
length: 13
size: -
CDR3: CASSLGGGYGYTF
DNA: TGTGCCAGCAGCTTAGGAGGGGGCTATGGCTACACCTTC

V: TRBV5-1
D: TRBD2
J: TRBJ2-7
length: 16
size: -
CDR3: CASSLGQAGGSYEQYF
DNA: TGCGCCAGCAGCTTGGGACAAGCGGGGGGCTCCTACGAGCAGTACTTC

V: TRBV2
D: -
J: TRBJ1-2
length: 13
size: -
CDR3: CASSESQGVGYTF
DNA: TGTGCCAGCAGTGAAAGTCAGGGTGTTGGCTACACCTTC

V: TRBV7-2
D: -
J: TRBJ1-1
length: 15
size: once
CDR3: CASSLVGIQGHEAFF
DNA: TGTGCCAGCAGCTTAGTAGGGATACAGGGCCATGAAGCTTTCTTT